This T cell receptor beta chain was retrieved from a study of cytomegalovirus exposure and HLA in healthy donors. The table lists this clone with a count of one. In the PCR, 60 Vbeta and 13 Jbeta primers were used. The table came from immunoSEQ multiplex PCR; TCRdb's copy has only in-frame clones and leaves some out. The data contain about 90,000 clones, 67% of them singletons. The V gene lost 10 bases and the J gene lost 0 bases, with 24 bases spanning the gap. Germline V lookup: CDR1 LNHDA, CDR2 SQIVND (reference sequence). This CDR3 has 17 amino acids. Sequencing input: PBMCs. The rearrangement uses TRBV19 and TRBJ1-2, with D possibly TRBD1 on 6 matching bases. This TCR came from a man younger than 40 in good health and CMV-seronegative. CDR3 sequence reads: CATGDRPSRQANYGYTF. The CDR3, as DNA: TGTGCCACCGGAGACAGGCCCTCACGTCAAGCTAACTATGGCTACACCTTC.